Described below is a single T cell receptor (beta chain) sequence and its context. Its specificity is not known. The record originates from a study of cytomegalovirus exposure and HLA in healthy donors. Use of 60 Vbeta and 13 Jbeta primers characterized the PCR. Profiled with immunoSEQ multiplex PCR; TCRdb holds only in-frame clones, not every one. The table records some 150,000 clones, 80% to 90% of them present only once. The study's findings and limits: There were several of the most significant clusters that appeared linked to common viral pathogens in a later analysis. Most observed TCR sequences were rare, whereas some public TCRs were detected in many donors. Later on, an analysis showed TCR association rates differing by HLA locus, with DRB1 the most and HLA-C the fewest.

There are 14 residues in the CDR3. Trimming left V 6 bases short and J 3 bases short, with 16 bases between. Germline lookup yields CDR1 SGHNT and CDR2 YYREEE (reference sequence). This TCR was sampled from a woman aged 25 to 39 in good health and CMV-seronegative. The chain has TRBV5-4 and TRBJ2-7; D uncertain. Input material: PBMCs. CDR3 in DNA: TGTGCCAGCACGGTGTCAGGAAGGTTCTACGAGCAGTACTTC. Protein sequence: CASTVSGRFYEQYF.